This T cell receptor beta chain was recorded in a study of T cells after yellow fever vaccination. Findings and caveats of the study: Almost all vaccine-responding clonotypes went undetected in sorted memory subsets on day 0. Reappearing after the booster were most of the clones from primary vaccination (roughly 95% CD4, 70% to 90% CD8).

Trimming shortened V by 3 bases and J by 4 bases, and 13 bases separated the two germline ends. The germline V gene encodes CDR1 DFQATT and CDR2 SNEGSKA (reference sequence). The CDR3 has 15 amino acids. Template-switching 5'RACE yielded the TCR cDNA; a universal primer site and UMIs were added in the process. In TCRdb, the 5' RACE reads were re-called with MiXCR into one record per CDR3 protein. The sample lists approximately 34,000 distinct CDR3 sequences, approximately 10% occurring once. This clonotype was recorded many times. This TCR derives from a man aged 18 to 29 who received the YFV17D yellow fever vaccine. The sequences come from PBMCs, either bulk or a sorted T-cell subset (CD4+, CD8+, memory, or dextramer-sorted; not recorded which), collected roughly 15 days after the first yellow fever vaccination. The V call is TRBV20-1, the J call TRBJ2-6; the D is unclear. DNA for the CDR3: TGCAGTGCTAGTCCAGTCCTTAGGGGGGCCAACGTCCTGACTTTC. Translating gives CSASPVLRGANVLTF.